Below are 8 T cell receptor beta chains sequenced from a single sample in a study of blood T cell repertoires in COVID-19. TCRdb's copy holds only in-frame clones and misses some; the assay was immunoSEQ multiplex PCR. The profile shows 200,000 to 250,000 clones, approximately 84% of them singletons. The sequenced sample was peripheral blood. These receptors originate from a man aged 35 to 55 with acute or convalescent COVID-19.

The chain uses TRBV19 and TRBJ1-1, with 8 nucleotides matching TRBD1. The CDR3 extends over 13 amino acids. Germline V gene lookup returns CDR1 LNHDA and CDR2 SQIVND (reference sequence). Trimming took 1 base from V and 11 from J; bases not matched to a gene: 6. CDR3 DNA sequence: TGTGCCAGTAGTATAGGGACAGGGCGTCTCGCTTTCTTT. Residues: CASSIGTGRLAFF.

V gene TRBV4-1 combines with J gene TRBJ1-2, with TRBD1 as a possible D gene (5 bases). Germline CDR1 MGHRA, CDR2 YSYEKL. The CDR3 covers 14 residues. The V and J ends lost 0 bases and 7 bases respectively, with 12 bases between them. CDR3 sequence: CASSQDRGDFGYTF. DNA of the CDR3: TGCGCCAGCAGCCAAGATCGAGGGGACTTTGGCTACACCTTC.

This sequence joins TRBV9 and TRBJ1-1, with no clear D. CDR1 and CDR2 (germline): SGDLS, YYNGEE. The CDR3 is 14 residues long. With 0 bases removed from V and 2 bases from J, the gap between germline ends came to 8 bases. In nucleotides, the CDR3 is TGTGCCAGCAGCGTAGGTCCCTATAACACTGAAGCTTTCTTT. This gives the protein CASSVGPYNTEAFF.

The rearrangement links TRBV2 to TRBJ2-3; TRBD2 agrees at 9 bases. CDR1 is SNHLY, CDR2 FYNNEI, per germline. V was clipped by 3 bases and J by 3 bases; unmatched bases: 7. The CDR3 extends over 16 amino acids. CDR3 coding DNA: TGTGCCAGCAGTGAGTGGGTTAGCGGGGGAACAGATACGCAGTATTTT. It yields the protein CASSEWVSGGTDTQYF.

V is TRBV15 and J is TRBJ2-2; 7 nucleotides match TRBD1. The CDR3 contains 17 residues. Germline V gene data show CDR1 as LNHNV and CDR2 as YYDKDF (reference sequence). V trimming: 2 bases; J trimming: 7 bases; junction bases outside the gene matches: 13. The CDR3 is CATSRRVRGPRGGELFF. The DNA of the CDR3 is TGTGCCACCAGCAGACGTGTGAGGGGGCCGAGGGGCGGGGAGCTGTTTTTT.

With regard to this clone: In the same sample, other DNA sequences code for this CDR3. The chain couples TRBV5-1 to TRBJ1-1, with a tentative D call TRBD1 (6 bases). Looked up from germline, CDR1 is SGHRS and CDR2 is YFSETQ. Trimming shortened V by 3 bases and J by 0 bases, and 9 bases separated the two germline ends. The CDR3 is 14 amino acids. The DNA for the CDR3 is TGCGCCAGCAGCTCTGGACAGTTGAACACTGAAGCTTTCTTT. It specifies CASSSGQLNTEAFF.

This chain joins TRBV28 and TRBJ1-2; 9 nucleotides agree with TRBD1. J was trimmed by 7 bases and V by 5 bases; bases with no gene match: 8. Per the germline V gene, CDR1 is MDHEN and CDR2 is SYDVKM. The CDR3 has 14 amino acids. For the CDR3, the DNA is TGTGCCAGCAGTATCGACAGGGGGGCTTCTGGCTACACCTTC. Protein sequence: CASSIDRGASGYTF.

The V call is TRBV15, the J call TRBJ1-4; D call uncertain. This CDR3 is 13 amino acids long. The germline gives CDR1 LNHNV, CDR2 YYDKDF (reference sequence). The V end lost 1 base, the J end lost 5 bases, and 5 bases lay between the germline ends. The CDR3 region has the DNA TGTGCCACCAGCAGAGGAGGGAATGAAAAACTGTTTTTT. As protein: CATSRGGNEKLFF.